Presented here are 11 T cell receptor beta chains from one specimen sequenced in a study of T cell responses to AZD1222 COVID-19 vaccine. The repertoire was sequenced with immunoSEQ multiplex PCR; TCRdb's copy has only in-frame clones and lacks some. The sample lists about 180,000 clones; 88% were seen once. The material sequenced was peripheral blood, taken on day 0 of AZD1222 vaccination. These TCRs come from an adult in good health.

This clone was recorded a few times. The V gene is TRBV7-8, the J gene TRBJ1-6; D possibly corresponds to TRBD1 (5 bases). The CDR3 has 15 amino acids. Looked up from germline, CDR1 is SGHVS and CDR2 is FQNEAQ. Trimming shortened V by 2 bases and J by 7 bases, and 12 bases separated the two germline ends. The CDR3 protein is CASSLLGGVNSPLHF. The CDR3 coding sequence is TGTGCCAGCAGCTTATTGGGGGGGGTAAATTCACCCCTCCACTTT.

The CDR3 DNA follows: TGTGCCACCAGTGATGGGCAGGACTATGGCTACACCTTC. This gives the protein CATSDGQDYGYTF. The chain joins TRBV24-1 to TRBJ1-2; no definite D call. There are 13 residues in the CDR3. V was shortened by 3 bases and J by 3 bases, with 7 bases between the two germline ends. Germline lookup yields CDR1 KGHDR and CDR2 SFDVKD.

The chain recombines TRBV15 with TRBJ1-5, with D hard to call. The V end was cut by 5 bases, the J end by 4 bases, with 9 bases between. Germline CDR1 and CDR2: LNHNV and YYDKDF (reference sequence). This CDR3 has 13 amino acids. The CDR3 DNA sequence: TGTGCCACCAGCGACCGCCGGAATCAGCCCCAGCATTTT. Amino acids: CATSDRRNQPQHF.

The rearrangement uses TRBV28 and TRBJ1-1; TRBD1 agrees at 11 bases. Germline assignment: CDR1 MDHEN and CDR2 SYDVKM. The CDR3 loop spans 14 amino acids. V dropped 3 bases and J dropped 6; count of bases not matched to a gene: 3. In nucleotides, the CDR3 is TGTGCCAGCAGTTTGCTGGGACAGGGGGCTGAAGCTTTCTTT. Residues: CASSLLGQGAEAFF.

V and J are TRBV3-1 (or the pseudogene TRBV3-2) and TRBJ2-2; the match to TRBD2 covers 8 bases. The length of the CDR3 is 16 residues. The trim removed 1 base at V and 4 bases at J, leaving 5 bases unmatched. Germline CDR1 LGHDT, CDR2 YNNKEL (reference sequence). The CDR3 sequence is CASSQVERGITGELFF. CDR3 DNA: TGTGCCAGCAGCCAAGTAGAGCGGGGGATCACCGGGGAGCTGTTTTTT.

The J gene is TRBJ1-1, the V gene TRBV7-9; 7 nucleotides match TRBD1. The CDR3 has 13 amino acids. V lost 8 bases and J lost 1; bases outside the gene matches: 4. Germline values: CDR1 SEHNR, CDR2 FQNEAQ (reference sequence). This chain's CDR3 is CASGGQENTEAFF. The CDR3 DNA follows: TGTGCCAGCGGCGGACAGGAGAACACTGAAGCTTTCTTT.

The chain combines TRBV9 with TRBJ2-1; maybe TRBD2 (5 bases). Deletions cut 0 bases from V and 2 bases from J, with 9 bases between. Germline V CDR1 and CDR2: SGDLS, YYNGEE. This CDR3 spans 15 amino acids. In nucleotides, the CDR3 is TGTGCCAGCAGCGTAGCTGAGGGTCCCTACAATGAGCAGTTCTTC. This gives the protein CASSVAEGPYNEQFF.

The chain is built from TRBV6-1 and TRBJ2-7; tentatively, D is TRBD1 or TRBD2 (7 bases each). CDR3 length: 15 amino acids. Germline V lookup: CDR1 MNHNS, CDR2 SASEGT. Trimming took 2 bases from V and 3 from J, leaving 14 bases between them. The CDR3 bases are TGTGCCAGCAGTGAATGGGCAGGGGGGGGCTACGAGCAGTACTTC. Translating it yields CASSEWAGGGYEQYF.

CDR3 loop: CASSSSLGDTEAFF. DNA of the CDR3: TGTGCCAGCAGCTCCAGTTTGGGGGACACTGAAGCTTTCTTT. The rearrangement uses TRBV9 and TRBJ1-1, with D possibly matching TRBD1 (5 bases). This CDR3 is built from 14 residues. V was cut by 4 bases and J by 3 bases, with 13 bases left in between. Germline assignment: CDR1 SGDLS and CDR2 YYNGEE.

The chain has TRBV4-2 and TRBJ2-1; 13 nucleotides align to TRBD2. The CDR3 consists of 15 residues. CDR1 is LGHNA and CDR2 is YNFKEQ in the germline V gene. V shed 5 bases and J 4 bases; nucleotides not matched to a gene: 2. The CDR3 protein is CASSKTSGGYNEQFF. DNA of the CDR3: TGTGCCAGCAGCAAGACTAGCGGGGGGTACAATGAGCAGTTCTTC.

The chain joins TRBV11-2 to TRBJ2-7; D is ambiguous. Germline loops: CDR1 SGHAT, CDR2 FQNNGV. The CDR3 is 14 residues long. Trimming shortened V by 4 bases and J by 3 bases, and 13 bases separated the two germline ends. The chain's CDR3 is CASSYPPTRYEQYF. CDR3 bases: TGTGCCAGCAGCTACCCCCCCACCCGCTACGAGCAGTACTTC.